The 17 T cell receptor beta chains in this list originate from one sample, sequenced in a study of blood T cell repertoires in COVID-19. The method was immunoSEQ multiplex PCR; TCRdb's version includes in-frame clones alone and lacks a portion of them. The data hold roughly 290,000 clones, with more than 75% observed a single time. Sequencing was done on a sample of peripheral blood. The receptor source for this set is a woman aged 50 to 60 who had recovered from COVID-19.

This chain uses TRBV11-3 with TRBJ2-1; D gene ambiguous. The CDR3 loop spans 14 amino acids. CDR1 and CDR2 (germline): SGHNT, YENEEA. Trimming removed 1 base at V and 7 bases at J, with 11 bases between. CDR3 DNA sequence: TGTGCCAGCAGCTTAGGGGCAGGATGGAATGAGCAGTTCTTC. The encoded protein is CASSLGAGWNEQFF.

The chain carries TRBV4-1 and TRBJ1-2; D is ambiguous. The CDR3 is made up of 14 amino acids. Germline lookup yields CDR1 MGHRA and CDR2 YSYEKL. Between the trimmed V and J ends, which lost 2 bases and 0 bases, there was a span of 7 bases. CDR3 residues: CASSQPGTNYGYTF. The CDR3 DNA reads TGCGCCAGCAGCCAACCGGGAACTAACTATGGCTACACCTTC.

The chain recombines TRBV6-5 with TRBJ1-6; no firm D call. This CDR3 comprises 14 residues. The V and J ends lost 1 base and 5 bases respectively, with 6 bases between them. CDR1 is MNHEY and CDR2 is SVGAGI in the germline V gene. The CDR3 is CASSYWSDNSPLHF. The CDR3 DNA follows: TGTGCCAGCAGTTACTGGTCGGATAATTCACCCCTCCACTTT.

This clone was detected once. The chain joins TRBV13 to TRBJ2-1, with D maybe TRBD1 (6 bases). With 5 bases removed from V and 6 bases from J, the gap between germline ends came to 23 bases. Germline CDR1 PRHDT, CDR2 FYEKMQ (reference sequence). The CDR3 is 17 residues long. CDR3 in DNA: TGTGCCAGCAGCGGGGGCGGGCTCCCGCGATCCACCAATGAGCAGTTCTTC. Translated: CASSGGGLPRSTNEQFF.

The rearrangement links TRBV9 to TRBJ2-1, with 9 positions matching TRBD2. The ends lost 3 bases at V and 4 bases at J; junction bases unmatched: 8. This CDR3 has 16 residues. CDR1 SGDLS and CDR2 YYNGEE come from the germline V gene. CDR3 loop: CASSAPSGDDYNEQFF. The CDR3 DNA follows: TGTGCCAGCAGCGCCCCTAGCGGGGACGATTACAATGAGCAGTTCTTC.

The CDR3 sequence: CASMAQSYNEQFF. The CDR3, as DNA: TGTGCCAGTATGGCACAGTCCTACAATGAGCAGTTCTTC. The rearrangement uses TRBV19 and TRBJ2-1; D is unresolved. V lost 7 bases to trimming and J lost 1 base, with 8 bases between them. Germline CDR1 is LNHDA and CDR2 is SQIVND (reference sequence). CDR3 size: 13 residues.

This sequence joins TRBV7-2 and TRBJ2-1; D might be TRBD2 (6 bases). Germline values: CDR1 SGHTA, CDR2 FQGNSA. This CDR3 spans 15 amino acids. V lost 1 base, J lost 7 bases, and 14 bases lay in between. The CDR3 sequence is CASSLDRGRENEQFF. The CDR3 DNA reads as TGTGCCAGCAGCTTAGATCGGGGGAGAGAGAATGAGCAGTTCTTC. Full variable domain (rest looked up from reference TRBV7-2 and TRBJ2-1): GAGVSQSPSNKVTEKGKDVELRCDPISGHTALYWYRQSLGQGLEFLIYFQGNSAPDKSGLPSDRFSAERTGGSVSTLTIQRTQQEDSAVYLCASSLDRGRENEQFFGPGTRLTVL.

The rearrangement joins TRBV7-3 to TRBJ2-3; TRBD1 might be the D (5 bases). This CDR3 spans 13 amino acids. Trimming shortened V by 5 bases and J by 4 bases, and 10 bases separated the two germline ends. Germline V gene lookup returns CDR1 SGHTA and CDR2 FQGTGA. For the CDR3, the DNA is TGTGCCAGCAGCCCGGTGGGGCCAGATACGCAGTATTTT. Translation: CASSPVGPDTQYF.

V and J are TRBV6-6 and TRBJ2-3; 12 nucleotides agree with TRBD2. This CDR3 has 16 residues. Per the germline V gene, CDR1 is MNHNY and CDR2 is SVGAGI (reference sequence). The V segment lost 7 bases and the J segment 2 bases; nucleotides outside the gene matches: 7. In DNA form, the CDR3 reads TGTGCCAGCACCTCCTCTAGCGGGAGGGCCACAGATACGCAGTATTTT. Protein sequence: CASTSSSGRATDTQYF.

The chain uses TRBV6-2 or TRBV6-3 and TRBJ2-7; no definite D call. There are 13 residues in the CDR3. In germline, CDR1 is MNHEY, CDR2 SVGEGT. The V and J ends lost 6 bases and 2 bases respectively, with 11 bases between them. Here the CDR3 reads CASSVAVTYEQYF. As DNA, the CDR3 is TGTGCCAGCAGCGTGGCTGTAACCTACGAGCAGTACTTC.

The count of this clone is one. This chain uses TRBV10-3 with TRBJ1-6; D may be TRBD1 (6 bases). Germline V lookup: CDR1 ENHRY, CDR2 SYGVKD. The CDR3 has 17 residues. Trimming cost V 3 bases and J 6 bases, with 18 bases left between them. CDR3 sequence reads: CAISEYIDRRVNSPLHF. The CDR3 DNA follows: TGTGCCATCAGTGAATATATCGACAGGAGAGTTAATTCACCCCTCCACTTT.

The rearrangement links TRBV10-1 to TRBJ2-4; 10 bases align to TRBD2. CDR3 length: 17 amino acids. With 6 bases clipped from V and 3 bases from J, the junction kept 11 bases outside the gene matches. Per germline, CDR1 WNHNN and CDR2 SYGVQD (reference sequence). In DNA, the CDR3 is TGCGCCAGCAGGATTTTAGCGGGAGGTAGTGACAAAAACATTCAGTACTTC. Residues: CASRILAGGSDKNIQYF.

The chain links TRBV6-5 to TRBJ1-1, with unresolved D. CDR3 length: 12 residues. Trimming cost V 6 bases and J 1 base, with 6 bases left between them. Germline-derived CDR1 and CDR2 are MNHEY and SVGAGI. The CDR3 DNA sequence: TGTGCCAGCAGAACACCGAACACTGAAGCTTTCTTT. It codes for CASRTPNTEAFF.

The V call is TRBV11-2, the J call TRBJ2-2; 10 bases map to TRBD2. The CDR3 has 15 amino acids. Germline CDR1 is SGHAT and CDR2 is FQNNGV. Germline trimming cut 3 bases from V and 5 bases from J; bases unmatched to any gene: 3. The CDR3 here is CASSFTAGGTGELFF. The CDR3 DNA sequence: TGTGCCAGCAGCTTTACAGCGGGAGGGACCGGGGAGCTGTTTTTT.

V gene TRBV7-2 combines with J gene TRBJ2-7, with TRBD1 as a possible D gene (6 bases). This CDR3 is built from 14 residues. CDR1 is SGHTA and CDR2 is FQGNSA in the germline V gene. V was shortened by 3 bases and J by 6 bases, with 15 bases between the two germline ends. CDR3 in DNA: TGTGCCAGCAGCTTCACAGGGCCCTCGGGCGAGCAGTACTTC. This encodes CASSFTGPSGEQYF.

The V gene is TRBV4-3, the J gene TRBJ2-1; maybe TRBD2 (6 bases). The CDR3 runs 13 residues. V lost 3 bases to trimming and J lost 8 bases, with 11 bases between them. Germline loops: CDR1 LGHNA, CDR2 YSLEER. In DNA, the CDR3 is TGCGCCAGCAGCCAGGAAATAGCGGATGAGCAGTTCTTC. Translated, it gives CASSQEIADEQFF.

A word on this clone: Compared with germline, one end of the junction differs, possibly owing to a read error. V and J are TRBV7-7 and TRBJ2-2; D is undetermined. Germline V gene sequence: CDR1 SSHAT, CDR2 FNYEAQ (reference sequence). This CDR3 is built from 14 residues. CDR3: CASSLNPDPGELFF. CDR3 nucleotide sequence: TGTGCTAGCAGCCTGAATCCAGATCCCGGGGAGCTGTTTTTT. Full variable domain (remainder filled in from reference TRBV7-7 and TRBJ2-2): GAGVSQSPRYKVTKRGQDVTLRCDPISSHATLYWYQQALGQGPEFLTYFNYEAQPDKSGLPSDRFSAERPEGSISTLTIQRTEQRDSAMYRCASSLNPDPGELFFGEGSRLTVL.